These 29 T cell receptor beta chains were all obtained from the same sample, sequenced in a study of blood T cell repertoires in COVID-19. The assay was immunoSEQ multiplex PCR, and TCRdb's table has in-frame clones only and misses some. The sample comprises 84,000 or so clones, about 74% of which are singletons, and about half rests with the top ten. Sequencing input: peripheral blood. Every receptor here comes from a human donor in a cohort sampled during active COVID-19.

The chain combines TRBV27 with TRBJ2-3, with 8 bases lining up with TRBD1. Germline lookup yields CDR1 MNHEY and CDR2 SMNVEV (reference sequence). The CDR3 contains 14 residues. J lost 0 bases, V lost 6 bases, and 2 bases had no gene match. CDR3 nucleotide sequence: TGTGCCAGCAGCCGGGACAGGAGCACAGATACGCAGTATTTT. Translation: CASSRDRSTDTQYF.

The CDR3 region is CASSHPSGRVDTQYF. CDR3 nucleotide sequence: TGTGCCAGCAGTCACCCCTCTGGTCGGGTTGATACGCAGTATTTT. The chain recombines TRBV27 with TRBJ2-3; no clear D. Germline-derived CDR1 and CDR2 are MNHEY and SMNVEV (reference sequence). The V and J ends lost 5 bases and 6 bases respectively, with 18 bases between them. The CDR3 is 15 amino acids.

The rearrangement uses TRBV6-2 or TRBV6-3 and TRBJ1-5, with D possibly TRBD1 on 6 matching bases. Looked up from germline, CDR1 is MNHEY and CDR2 is SVGEGT. The V gene lost 3 bases and the J gene lost 7 bases, with 16 bases spanning the gap. The CDR3 is 15 amino acids. The CDR3, as DNA: TGTGCCAGCAGTTATCTCGGGGGGCGCGGGCAGCCCCAGCATTTT. It yields the protein CASSYLGGRGQPQHF.

This clone appeared once. The chain has TRBV5-8 and TRBJ2-6, with D uncertain. Germline V gene data show CDR1 as SGHTS and CDR2 as YDEGEE. This CDR3 is built from 15 residues. The V end lost 2 bases, the J end lost 1 base, and 7 bases lay between the germline ends. CDR3 amino acids: CASSFRVSGANVLTF. The CDR3 nucleotides are TGTGCCAGCAGCTTTCGAGTATCTGGGGCCAACGTCCTGACTTTC.

The chain employs TRBV11-1 and TRBJ2-7; 15 bases map to TRBD2. Losses at the gene ends were 0 bases for V and 0 bases for J; bases not matched to a gene: 3. The length of the CDR3 is 18 residues. Germline CDR1 SGHAT, CDR2 FQDESV (reference sequence). In nucleotides, the CDR3 is TGTGCCAGCAGCTTAGCGCGGACTAGCGGGAGGGTCTCCTACGAGCAGTACTTC. Residues: CASSLARTSGRVSYEQYF.

The V and J genes are TRBV7-9 and TRBJ2-3; 8 nucleotides align to TRBD2. Per germline, CDR1 SEHNR and CDR2 FQNEAQ (reference sequence). This CDR3 is built from 18 residues. V lost 5 bases, J lost 0 bases, and 13 bases stayed unmatched. The CDR3 nucleotides read TGTGCCAGCAGCGGGACGGCCGGGGGGGGCGCTAGCACAGATACGCAGTATTTT. Amino acid sequence: CASSGTAGGGASTDTQYF.

A single count supports this clone. The chain is built from TRBV5-5 and TRBJ2-3; TRBD2 matches 15 bases. The germline V gene has CDR1 SGHKS and CDR2 YYEKEE (reference sequence). This CDR3 has 15 amino acids. The V gene end was trimmed by 6 bases and the J gene end by 7 bases; junction bases not matched to a gene: 6. CDR3 loop: CASTGLAGGRNTQYF. As DNA, the CDR3 is TGTGCCAGCACCGGACTAGCGGGAGGGCGAAATACGCAGTATTTT.

The J gene is TRBJ2-7, the V gene TRBV12-3 or TRBV12-4, with 8 bases that match TRBD1. V lost 3 bases to trimming and J lost 6 bases; unmatched junction nucleotides: 4. CDR3 length: 13 amino acids. CDR3 protein: CASSLWTGSEQYF. Here the CDR3 DNA reads TGTGCCAGCAGTTTGTGGACAGGGTCCGAGCAGTACTTC.

The V gene is TRBV7-2, the J gene TRBJ2-2; TRBD2 agrees at 7 bases. The J segment lost 3 bases and the V segment lost 1 base, leaving 2 bases of the junction unmatched. The CDR3 consists of 15 residues. Germline CDR1 SGHTA, CDR2 FQGNSA. DNA of the CDR3: TGTGCCAGCAGCTTAGTCGCGGGGGACACCGGGGAGCTGTTTTTT. Encoded protein: CASSLVAGDTGELFF.

This rearrangement joins TRBV4-3 to TRBJ1-6, with a weak D call TRBD1 (5 bases). Germline lookup yields CDR1 LGHNA and CDR2 YSLEER. V lost 4 bases and J lost 16, with 20 bases in between. The CDR3 contains 14 residues. The CDR3 is CASSPEGTGGGLHF. The CDR3 bases are TGCGCCAGCAGCCCCGAGGGAACGGGGGGAGGACTCCACTTT.

This sequence joins TRBV6-6 and TRBJ1-1, with D perhaps TRBD1 (5 bases). This CDR3 comprises 14 residues. The germline V gene has CDR1 MNHNY and CDR2 SVGAGI (reference sequence). V dropped 5 bases and J dropped 8 bases, with 18 bases sitting between them. The CDR3 coding sequence is TGTGCCAGCAGTACGAGCCCGACGCAGGGAGAAGCTTTCTTT. Translating gives CASSTSPTQGEAFF.

This chain joins TRBV5-8 and TRBJ2-3, with TRBD1 matching over 7 bases. In germline, CDR1 is SGHTS, CDR2 YDEGEE. Trimming removed 2 bases from V and 4 bases from J; junction bases left unmatched: 1. The CDR3 runs to 13 residues. CDR3 nucleotide sequence: TGTGCCAGCAGCTTAACAGGGGCAGATACGCAGTATTTT. It specifies CASSLTGADTQYF. Together with reference TRBV5-8 and TRBJ2-3, the CDR3 gives the full variable domain: EAGVTQSPTHLIKTRGQQATLRCSPISGHTSVYWYQQALGLGLQFLLWYDEGEERNRGNFPPRFSGRQFPNYSSELNVNALELEDSALYLCASSLTGADTQYFGPGTRLTVL.

J is TRBJ1-2 and V is TRBV5-4; possible D gene TRBD1, 5 bases. This CDR3 spans 13 amino acids. The germline V and J ends were trimmed by 5 bases and 8 bases, with 16 bases remaining between them. Germline lookup yields CDR1 SGHNT and CDR2 YYREEE (reference sequence). DNA of the CDR3: TGTGCCAGCAGACTGGGCGGGGGACGAGGCTACACCTTC. It yields the protein CASRLGGGRGYTF.

V is TRBV7-9 and J is TRBJ1-2, with D tentatively TRBD1 (5 bases). Deletions cut 4 bases from V and 4 bases from J, with 16 bases between. Germline loops: CDR1 SEHNR, CDR2 FQNEAQ (reference sequence). CDR3 length equals 15 residues. The CDR3 reads CASSSSTETLYGYTF. CDR3 nucleotide sequence: TGTGCCAGCAGCTCCTCGACAGAGACGCTCTATGGCTACACCTTC. Full variable domain (rest looked up from reference TRBV7-9 and TRBJ1-2): DTGVSQNPRHKITKRGQNVTFRCDPISEHNRLYWYRQTLGQGPEFLTYFQNEAQLEKSRLLSDRFSAERPKGSFSTLEIQRTEQGDSAMYLCASSSSTETLYGYTFGSGTRLTVV.

V and J are TRBV19 and TRBJ2-7; 9 bases map to TRBD2. CDR1 and CDR2 (germline): LNHDA, SQIVND (reference sequence). The CDR3 covers 15 residues. J gave up 0 bases and V 6 bases, and 6 bases lay outside the gene matches. CDR3 protein: CASRLAGMSSYEQYF. The DNA for the CDR3 is TGTGCCAGTAGACTAGCGGGTATGAGCTCCTACGAGCAGTACTTC.

The V call is TRBV18, the J call TRBJ2-1; 7 nucleotides match TRBD2. J lost 0 bases, V lost 0 bases, and 14 bases had no gene match. This CDR3 has 20 residues. Germline lookup yields CDR1 KGHSH and CDR2 LQKENI. Written as DNA, the CDR3 is TGTGCCAGCTCACCACCCCGAGTAGCGGGCTCGAAGAGCTCCTACAATGAGCAGTTCTTC. Its translation is CASSPPRVAGSKSSYNEQFF.

V is TRBV5-4 and J is TRBJ2-1, with a weak D call TRBD1 (6 bases). From germline, CDR1 is SGHNT and CDR2 YYREEE (reference sequence). The CDR3 consists of 16 residues. V shed 1 base and J shed 3 bases, with 14 bases lying between them. The CDR3 is CASSLRRRGYYNEQFF. DNA of the CDR3: TGTGCCAGCAGCTTGCGCCGCAGGGGCTACTACAATGAGCAGTTCTTC.

This chain uses TRBV6-5 with TRBJ1-6; perhaps TRBD1 as D (6 bases). The V gene lost 3 bases and the J gene lost 5 bases, with 11 bases spanning the gap. CDR1 is MNHEY, CDR2 SVGAGI, per germline. This CDR3 contains 15 residues. The CDR3 reads CASSYRNRDNSPLHF. As DNA, the CDR3 is TGTGCCAGCAGTTATAGAAACAGGGATAATTCACCCCTCCACTTT.

This sequence joins TRBV3-1 (or the pseudogene TRBV3-2) and TRBJ2-5, with a weak D call TRBD2 (6 bases). V was trimmed by 4 bases and J by 5 bases, leaving 23 bases between them. The CDR3 runs to 17 residues. CDR1 is LGHDT, CDR2 YNNKEL, per germline (reference sequence). For the CDR3, the DNA is TGTGCCAGCAGCCGTATATCCCATTCCGGGAGTAAGGAGACCCAGTACTTC. Residues: CASSRISHSGSKETQYF.

The rearrangement joins TRBV15 to TRBJ1-5; a possible D gene is TRBD1 (6 bases). Germline V CDR1 and CDR2: LNHNV, YYDKDF (reference sequence). V dropped 0 bases and J dropped 5 bases, with 11 bases sitting between them. This CDR3 is 15 amino acids long. The CDR3 is CATSRDSGVDQPQHF. The CDR3 region has the DNA TGTGCCACCAGCAGAGATTCAGGGGTGGATCAGCCCCAGCATTTT. Full variable domain (remainder filled in from reference TRBV15 and TRBJ1-5): DAMVIQNPRYQVTQFGKPVTLSCSQTLNHNVMYWYQQKSSQAPKLLFHYYDKDFNNEADTPDNFQSRRPNTSFCFLDIRSPGLGDTAMYLCATSRDSGVDQPQHFGDGTRLSIL.

This clone has a single count. The rearrangement uses TRBV28 and TRBJ1-3; D call uncertain. The CDR3 loop spans 10 amino acids. Germline V gives CDR1 MDHEN, CDR2 SYDVKM. Trimming removed 10 bases at V and 7 bases at J, with 8 bases between. CDR3 loop: CATSRNTIYF. CDR3 coding DNA: TGTGCCACCTCACGGAACACCATATATTTT.

This sequence joins TRBV4-3 and TRBJ2-1; 10 bases line up with TRBD2. The germline V gene encodes CDR1 LGHNA and CDR2 YSLEER. J was trimmed by 6 bases and V by 0 bases; bases with no gene match: 2. This CDR3 has 15 amino acids. The CDR3 bases are TGCGCCAGCAGCCAAGAACCTAGCGGGAGCAATGAGCAGTTCTTC. Residues: CASSQEPSGSNEQFF.

This clone was counted a few times. This rearrangement joins TRBV19 to TRBJ2-3; possible D gene TRBD1, 6 bases. V dropped 6 bases and J dropped 3 bases, with 16 bases sitting between them. Germline V lookup: CDR1 LNHDA, CDR2 SQIVND (reference sequence). The CDR3 consists of 15 residues. The CDR3 nucleotides are TGTGCCAGTAGCCCCGACAGGAACCCTACAGATACGCAGTATTTT. Its protein is CASSPDRNPTDTQYF.

The chain is built from TRBV2 and TRBJ2-7, with TRBD2 matching over 9 bases. This CDR3 is built from 13 residues. V lost 5 bases to trimming and J lost 2 bases; unmatched junction nucleotides: 1. The V gene's germline CDR1 is SNHLY and CDR2 FYNNEI. The CDR3 loop reads CASSPSGAYEQYF. The CDR3 DNA follows: TGTGCCAGCAGTCCTAGCGGGGCCTACGAGCAGTACTTC.

This chain joins TRBV11-2 and TRBJ2-2; D is uncertain. Germline V CDR1 and CDR2: SGHAT, FQNNGV. CDR3 length: 13 residues. Trimming stripped 5 bases from V and 5 bases from J, with 9 bases between. The CDR3 protein is CASSPTVTGELFF. In DNA, the CDR3 is TGTGCCAGCAGCCCAACAGTTACCGGGGAGCTGTTTTTT. Full variable domain (missing parts from reference TRBV11-2 and TRBJ2-2): EAGVAQSPRYKIIEKRQSVAFWCNPISGHATLYWYQQILGQGPKLLIQFQNNGVVDDSQLPKDRFSAERLKGVDSTLKIQPAKLEDSAVYLCASSPTVTGELFFGEGSRLTVL.

The rearrangement joins TRBV28 to TRBJ2-7; D possibly corresponds to TRBD2 (6 bases). CDR1 and CDR2 (germline): MDHEN, SYDVKM. V shed 3 bases and J shed 4 bases, with 13 bases lying between them. CDR3 length: 14 residues. In nucleotides, the CDR3 is TGTGCCAGCAGTTTGGGGGGACGGGCGTACGAGCAGTACTTC. Protein: CASSLGGRAYEQYF.

V gene TRBV7-2 combines with J gene TRBJ2-2; D is ambiguous. Germline-derived CDR1 and CDR2 are SGHTA and FQGNSA. V lost 4 bases and J 8 bases, leaving 14 bases between the germline ends. The CDR3 runs to 14 residues. The CDR3 spells CASSSFPSSGELFF. The CDR3 DNA sequence: TGTGCCAGCAGCTCCTTCCCCAGTTCTGGGGAGCTGTTTTTT. The variable domain in full, with the rest retrieved from reference TRBV7-2 and TRBJ2-2, is GAGVSQSPSNKVTEKGKDVELRCDPISGHTALYWYRQSLGQGLEFLIYFQGNSAPDKSGLPSDRFSAERTGGSVSTLTIQRTQQEDSAVYLCASSSFPSSGELFFGEGSRLTVL.

This chain connects TRBV11-3 to TRBJ2-3, with 14 nucleotides matching TRBD2. With 5 bases clipped from V and 2 bases from J, the junction kept 3 bases outside the gene matches. The CDR3 has 16 amino acids. Germline CDR1 reads SGHNT; CDR2 reads YENEEA. The CDR3 nucleotides are TGTGCCAGCAGCCGGACTAGCGGGAGGAACACAGATACGCAGTATTTT. Encoded protein: CASSRTSGRNTDTQYF.

This chain joins TRBV5-1 and TRBJ2-7; 12 bases fit TRBD1. The CDR3 spans 16 residues. The J segment lost 1 base and the V segment lost 4 bases, leaving 6 bases of the junction unmatched. Per the germline V gene, CDR1 is SGHRS and CDR2 is YFSETQ. The CDR3 sequence is CASSPGTGGLSYEQYF. The CDR3 coding sequence is TGCGCCAGCAGCCCGGGGACAGGGGGCCTTTCCTACGAGCAGTACTTC.